The 16 T cell receptor beta chains below all came from one sample that was sequenced in a study of blood T cell repertoires in COVID-19. Produced via immunoSEQ multiplex PCR; TCRdb's table is partial and in-frame only. This table holds over 150,000 clones, 70% to 90% found once. Source material: peripheral blood. These receptors came from a woman older than 75 with COVID-19, enrolled during active disease.

This chain joins TRBV19 and TRBJ1-5, with TRBD1 matching 9 bases. Looked up from germline, CDR1 is LNHDA and CDR2 is SQIVND (reference sequence). The CDR3 runs to 17 residues. The junction had 13 bases not matched to a gene; V was cut back by 5 bases and J by 5 bases. The CDR3 bases are TGTGCCAGTAGTCCCACGACAGGGGGAAGGGGCGATCAGCCCCAGCATTTT. It yields the protein CASSPTTGGRGDQPQHF.

In this sample, this clone turned up once. V gene TRBV5-4 combines with J gene TRBJ1-6; 10 positions match TRBD1. CDR1 SGHNT and CDR2 YYREEE come from the germline V gene (reference sequence). With V trimmed by 4 bases and J by 7 bases, 5 bases remained unmatched. This CDR3 is built from 15 residues. The CDR3 DNA follows: TGTGCCAGCAGCCCGGCGGACAGGGGGAATTCACCCCTCCACTTT. It codes for CASSPADRGNSPLHF.

The J gene is TRBJ2-7, the V gene TRBV7-3; D may be TRBD1 (6 bases). The germline CDR1 and CDR2 sequences are SGHTA and FQGTGA. This CDR3 comprises 14 residues. Trimming pared 5 bases from V and 0 bases from J, leaving 11 bases between. In DNA form, the CDR3 reads TGTGCCAGCAGCGCAGACAGGTACTCCTACGAGCAGTACTTC. It codes for CASSADRYSYEQYF.

The chain couples TRBV28 to TRBJ1-1; D ambiguous. Germline lookup yields CDR1 MDHEN and CDR2 SYDVKM. The CDR3 has 12 residues. V dropped 7 bases and J dropped 4 bases, with 10 bases sitting between them. This CDR3 reads CASTRASTEAFF. The CDR3 DNA sequence: TGTGCCAGCACGAGAGCGAGCACTGAAGCTTTCTTT.

The chain uses TRBV28 and TRBJ1-1; the match to TRBD1 covers 9 bases. Germline assignment: CDR1 MDHEN and CDR2 SYDVKM. The CDR3 is made up of 15 amino acids. Trimming removed 6 bases from V and 2 bases from J; junction bases left unmatched: 7. CDR3 bases: TGTGCCAGCAGCCAAAACAGGGGGCCAAACACTGAAGCTTTCTTT. It translates to CASSQNRGPNTEAFF.

The DNA of the CDR3 is TGCGCCAGCAGAAGGACAGGTAGCTCCTACGAGCAGTACTTC. This sequence encodes CASRRTGSSYEQYF. The rearrangement joins TRBV5-1 to TRBJ2-7, with 7 bases lining up with TRBD1. Per the germline V gene, CDR1 is SGHRS and CDR2 is YFSETQ. CDR3 length: 14 amino acids. With 5 bases clipped from V and 0 bases from J, the junction kept 5 bases outside the gene matches.

The chain is built from TRBV7-9 and TRBJ2-1; 11 nucleotides agree with TRBD1. This CDR3 region has 17 residues. The V segment lost 2 bases and the J segment 10 bases; nucleotides outside the gene matches: 13. CDR1 is SEHNR, CDR2 FQNEAQ, per germline (reference sequence). The DNA for the CDR3 is TGTGCCAGCAGCTTAATCAGAACGGGACAGGGGGTAATAGAGCAGTTCTTC. It codes for CASSLIRTGQGVIEQFF.

The chain is built from TRBV5-1 and TRBJ1-1; D remains unclear. Germline-derived CDR1 and CDR2 are SGHRS and YFSETQ. The germline V and J ends were trimmed by 4 bases and 0 bases, with 13 bases remaining between them. The CDR3 covers 15 residues. CDR3 DNA: TGCGCCAGCAGCCGCTCCCTACCGGTGAACACTGAAGCTTTCTTT. Protein: CASSRSLPVNTEAFF.

The V call is TRBV28, the J call TRBJ1-2; 9 positions match TRBD1. J lost 7 bases, V lost 10 bases, and 4 bases had no gene match. This CDR3 is 11 amino acids long. Per germline, CDR1 MDHEN and CDR2 SYDVKM. Here the CDR3 DNA reads TGTGCCACCACAGGGGGCGGTGGCTACACCTTC. Translation gives CATTGGGGYTF.

The chain is built from TRBV7-9 and TRBJ2-7; D unclear. Germline lookup yields CDR1 SEHNR and CDR2 FQNEAQ (reference sequence). The CDR3 consists of 13 residues. V lost 2 bases and J 5 bases, leaving 10 bases between the germline ends. The CDR3 nucleotides read TGTGCCAGCAGCTTACCAAACATCGACGAGCAGTACTTC. Protein: CASSLPNIDEQYF.

V gene TRBV7-2 combines with J gene TRBJ1-2, with TRBD1 identical over 8 bases. Germline V gene sequence: CDR1 SGHTA, CDR2 FQGNSA. CDR3 length equals 15 residues. V shed 0 bases and J 4 bases; nucleotides not matched to a gene: 4. CDR3 sequence reads: CASSLAPGQAYGYTF. For the CDR3, the DNA is TGTGCCAGCAGCTTAGCCCCGGGACAGGCCTATGGCTACACCTTC.

V usage is TRBV6-5 and J usage is TRBJ2-7, with 9 bases lining up with TRBD2. The ends lost 6 bases at V and 1 base at J; junction bases unmatched: 7. This CDR3 contains 15 residues. The V gene's germline CDR1 is MNHEY and CDR2 SVGAGI. CDR3 region: CASSKLAGVSYEQYF. CDR3 nucleotides: TGTGCCAGCAGCAAACTAGCGGGTGTTTCCTACGAGCAGTACTTC.

This chain connects TRBV7-2 to TRBJ1-2; D is possibly TRBD1 (5 bases). Germline CDR1 and CDR2: SGHTA and FQGNSA. V lost 3 bases and J lost 8, with 13 bases in between. The CDR3 loop spans 13 amino acids. The CDR3 protein is CASSLQGRSGYTF. DNA for the CDR3: TGTGCCAGCAGCTTGCAGGGCCGATCGGGCTACACCTTC.

About this clone: The CDR3 end shows no conserved phenylalanine or tryptophan, and so a read error is likely. The DNA is left out, because the CDR3 cannot be placed on it with certainty; the CDR3 is given as TCRdb lists it. V gene TRBV7-8 combines with J gene TRBJ1-1; TRBD1 is taken as the D call from the table, unchecked against the DNA. Including both end residues, the CDR3 is 13 amino acids long. Germline V gene data show CDR1 as SGHVS and CDR2 as FQNEAQ. The CDR3 is CASSWGPGQPILP.

The genes are TRBV2 and TRBJ2-5; 7 bases align to TRBD1. The CDR3 covers 13 residues. V trimming: 8 bases; J trimming: 2 bases; junction bases outside the gene matches: 5. Germline CDR1 is SNHLY and CDR2 is FYNNEI. DNA of the CDR3: TGTGCCAGCGTACGGGACAGACAAGAGACCCAGTACTTC. Translation gives CASVRDRQETQYF.

The rearrangement joins TRBV12-5 to TRBJ2-3, with D uncertain. CDR3 size: 14 residues. Between the trimmed V and J ends, which lost 1 base and 1 base, there was a span of 6 bases. The germline gives CDR1 LGHNT, CDR2 FRNRAP. CDR3 sequence (DNA): TGTGCTAGTGGTTTGGGGAGCGGCACAGATACGCAGTATTTT. Translating it yields CASGLGSGTDTQYF.